Presented here are 6 T cell receptor beta chains from one specimen sequenced in a study of technical replicates of blood from a handful of donors. Using immunoSEQ multiplex PCR, the repertoire was profiled, and TCRdb retains in-frame clones only, with some absent. The sample has tens of thousands of clones; over 90% are singletons. The sequenced sample was T cells isolated from PBMCs. These receptors were obtained from a human donor in good health.

The chain recombines TRBV19 with TRBJ1-1; weak D call: TRBD1 (5 bases). This CDR3 contains 14 residues. Between the trimmed V and J ends, which lost 6 bases and 10 bases, there was a span of 21 bases. Germline V gene data show CDR1 as LNHDA and CDR2 as SQIVND (reference sequence). The CDR3: CASSEYRADRRAFF. The CDR3 DNA reads as TGTGCCAGTAGCGAATACCGGGCCGACAGAAGAGCTTTCTTT.

The chain recombines TRBV6-5 with TRBJ1-2; D is uncertain. V lost 7 bases, J lost 2 bases, and 11 bases lay in between. This CDR3 spans 13 amino acids. CDR1 MNHEY and CDR2 SVGAGI come from the germline V gene. The CDR3 region has the DNA TGTGCCAGCACCTGGGGAGCAAACTATGGCTACACCTTC. This sequence encodes CASTWGANYGYTF.

The count of this clone is one. The chain is built from TRBV30 and TRBJ1-1; 9 nucleotides agree with TRBD1. Germline lookup yields CDR1 GTSNPN and CDR2 SVGIG (reference sequence). With V trimmed by 5 bases and J by 3 bases, 4 bases remained unmatched. CDR3 length: 13 amino acids. DNA of the CDR3: TGTGCCTGGGATCGGACAGGGGACACTGAAGCTTTCTTT. As protein: CAWDRTGDTEAFF.

The gene calls are TRBV4-3 and TRBJ2-2; 7 bases are shared with TRBD1. Germline trimming cut 3 bases from V and 6 bases from J; bases unmatched to any gene: 7. In germline, CDR1 is LGHNA, CDR2 YSLEER. The CDR3 runs to 15 residues. Here the CDR3 reads CASSQLTGVPGELFF. CDR3 nucleotide sequence: TGCGCCAGCAGCCAGCTAACAGGGGTACCCGGGGAGCTGTTTTTT.

This chain links TRBV4-3 with TRBJ2-5; 7 bases are shared with TRBD2. There are 15 residues in the CDR3. From germline, CDR1 is LGHNA and CDR2 YSLEER. V lost 1 base to trimming and J lost 5 bases; unmatched junction nucleotides: 7. CDR3 DNA: TGCGCCAGCAGCCAAGTATGGGCGGGAGACGAGACCCAGTACTTC. This encodes CASSQVWAGDETQYF.

The rearrangement joins TRBV27 to TRBJ1-1; 8 nucleotides align to TRBD1. Germline V gene lookup returns CDR1 MNHEY and CDR2 SMNVEV (reference sequence). The CDR3 runs to 15 residues. V was clipped by 5 bases and J by 1 base; unmatched bases: 6. As DNA, the CDR3 is TGTGCCAGCAGTCAAACCGGGACAGGGAACACTGAAGCTTTCTTT. Translated, it gives CASSQTGTGNTEAFF.